The entry below gives a single T cell receptor beta chain sequence along with its context. The antigen remains unidentified. Attachment of unique molecular identifiers to individual cDNA molecules was performed. TCRdb re-analysed the 5' RACE reads in MiXCR, keeping a single row per CDR3 protein. The table has tens of thousands of distinct CDR3 sequences, around 13% seen once. This sample was included in a study of early T cells in non-severe SARS-CoV-2 infection. Study information: Bulk RNA from unsorted whole blood was sequenced; chains were unpaired. The study's findings and limits: Using VDJdb, the matching emphasized anti-spike CD8 responses while missing private and CD4 specificities.

CDR3 size: 13 residues. Between the trimmed V and J ends, which lost 4 bases and 4 bases, there was a span of 7 bases. Germline CDR1 is MNHEY and CDR2 is SVGEGT. This sequence joins TRBV6-2 or TRBV6-3 and TRBJ2-2; no firm D call. The receptor's source is an adult who was a healthcare worker with PCR-confirmed SARS-CoV-2 infection or an uninfected control (not recorded which). Sequenced input: whole blood. CDR3 sequence (DNA): TGTGCCAGCAGTTCTGTAGGCACCGGGGAGCTGTTTTTT. It encodes CASSSVGTGELFF.